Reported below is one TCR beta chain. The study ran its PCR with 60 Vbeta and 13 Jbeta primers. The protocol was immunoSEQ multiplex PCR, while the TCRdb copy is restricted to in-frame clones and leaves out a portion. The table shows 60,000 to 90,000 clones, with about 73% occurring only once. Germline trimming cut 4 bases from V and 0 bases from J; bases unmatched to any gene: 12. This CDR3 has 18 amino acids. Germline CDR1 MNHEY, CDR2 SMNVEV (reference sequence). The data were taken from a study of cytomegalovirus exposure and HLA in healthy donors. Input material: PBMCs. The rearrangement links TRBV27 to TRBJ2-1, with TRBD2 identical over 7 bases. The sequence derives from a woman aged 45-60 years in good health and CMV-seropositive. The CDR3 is CASSSTFAGASSYNEQFF. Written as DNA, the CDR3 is TGTGCCAGCAGTTCGACCTTTGCGGGAGCAAGCTCCTACAATGAGCAGTTCTTC.